This passage covers 21 T cell receptor beta chains from one sample sequenced in a study of blood T cell repertoires in COVID-19. Clones were sequenced by immunoSEQ multiplex PCR, and TCRdb holds only the in-frame ones, with some missing. The data contain more than 20,000 clones, 85% to 90% of them singletons. Sequencing was done on a sample of peripheral blood. The receptors shown here come from a woman aged 60-75 years with active COVID-19.

The chain links TRBV4-1 to TRBJ2-7, with 9 bases that match TRBD2. The CDR3 sequence is 15 residues long. The germline V gene has CDR1 MGHRA and CDR2 YSYEKL. J gave up 5 bases and V 4 bases, and 9 bases lay outside the gene matches. Written as DNA, the CDR3 is TGCGCCAGCAGCCGAGCCGCTAGCGGGACCAACGAGCAGTACTTC. This translates into CASSRAASGTNEQYF.

About this clone itself: Other nucleotide sequences in the sample specify the same CDR3. The chain links TRBV3-1 (or the pseudogene TRBV3-2) to TRBJ2-5; 8 bases map to TRBD2. Trimming cost V 3 bases and J 2 bases; bases outside gene matches: 8. The V gene's germline CDR1 is LGHDT and CDR2 YNNKEL (reference sequence). The CDR3 runs to 16 residues. The CDR3 spells CASSHLAGRGQETQYF. CDR3 nucleotide sequence: TGTGCCAGCAGCCATTTAGCGGGGCGGGGGCAAGAGACCCAGTACTTC.

The table lists this clone with a count of one. Given the absence of the conserved phenylalanine or tryptophan at the CDR3 end, a read error is likely. The DNA is left out, because the CDR3 cannot be placed on it with certainty; the CDR3 is given as TCRdb lists it. V gene TRBV21-1 combines with J gene TRBJ2-4; TRBD2, the D gene given by the table, was not confirmed from the DNA. TRBV21-1 is a pseudogene segment. Ends included, the CDR3 has 8 residues. The CDR3 here is CASSGGGV.

This chain links TRBV3-1 (or the pseudogene TRBV3-2) with TRBJ2-2, with D possibly being TRBD2 (7 bases). This CDR3 is built from 15 residues. The germline V gene has CDR1 LGHDT and CDR2 YNNKEL (reference sequence). Trimming stripped 5 bases from V and 4 bases from J, with 14 bases between. CDR3 residues: CASSDGQRGTGELFF. CDR3 nucleotides: TGTGCCAGCAGCGACGGACAGCGGGGCACCGGGGAGCTGTTTTTT.

The CDR3 nucleotides read TGTGCCAGTAGTATAGATGGGCGGGAGAGGGTTGAAGCTTTCTTT. This codes for CASSIDGRERVEAFF. The genes are TRBV19 and TRBJ1-1; D remains unclear. V lost 0 bases and J lost 7, with 15 bases in between. The CDR3 totals 15 residues. Germline CDR1 reads LNHDA; CDR2 reads SQIVND (reference sequence).

V gene TRBV11-2 combines with J gene TRBJ2-7; TRBD2 might be the D (5 bases). CDR1 and CDR2 from the germline V gene are SGHAT and FQNNGV. CDR3 length: 14 residues. The V and J ends lost 5 bases and 3 bases respectively, with 14 bases between them. The CDR3 region is CASSPPGVYYEQYF. The CDR3 DNA reads TGTGCCAGCAGCCCCCCCGGGGTGTACTACGAGCAGTACTTC.

The rearrangement links TRBV7-2 to TRBJ2-3, with D tentatively TRBD2 (6 bases). Trimming removed 3 bases at V and 5 bases at J, with 6 bases between. Germline-derived CDR1 and CDR2 are SGHTA and FQGNSA. The CDR3 spans 12 residues. The CDR3 DNA sequence: TGTGCCAGCAGCTTTAGCGGAGATACGCAGTATTTT. Protein: CASSFSGDTQYF.

The chain links TRBV19 to TRBJ1-5; unclear D gene. V lost 3 bases to trimming and J lost 6 bases, with 9 bases between them. Germline V gene sequence: CDR1 LNHDA, CDR2 SQIVND (reference sequence). The CDR3 is made up of 13 amino acids. CDR3 coding DNA: TGTGCCAGTAGTATTGAGGGAGGTCAGCCCCAGCATTTT. Its translation is CASSIEGGQPQHF.

The chain employs TRBV5-6 and TRBJ2-7; 10 nucleotides align to TRBD1. CDR3 length: 16 residues. From germline, CDR1 is SGHDT and CDR2 YYEEEE. V trimming: 4 bases; J trimming: 6 bases; junction bases outside the gene matches: 13. CDR3 loop: CASSPRQGATTGEQYF. In nucleotides, the CDR3 is TGTGCCAGCAGCCCACGACAGGGGGCAACGACTGGCGAGCAGTACTTC.

The chain couples TRBV19 to TRBJ1-5; 9 bases map to TRBD1. V was pared by 5 bases and J by 6 bases, with 8 bases of the junction left unmatched. The CDR3 is 15 residues long. CDR1 LNHDA and CDR2 SQIVND come from the germline V gene (reference sequence). This CDR3 reads CASSGQGSFRQPQHF. The CDR3 DNA follows: TGTGCCAGTAGTGGACAGGGGAGCTTCCGTCAGCCCCAGCATTTT.

This chain links TRBV28 with TRBJ2-2, with D possibly being TRBD1 (6 bases). Trimming removed 5 bases at V and 0 bases at J, with 10 bases between. Germline loops: CDR1 MDHEN, CDR2 SYDVKM. This CDR3 spans 15 amino acids. CDR3 nucleotides: TGTGCCAGCAGTCCTAGGACAGCGAACACCGGGGAGCTGTTTTTT. This translates into CASSPRTANTGELFF.

A single count supports this clone. The chain joins TRBV29-1 to TRBJ2-3; 7 bases align to TRBD2. The J segment lost 3 bases and the V segment lost 4 bases, leaving 10 bases of the junction unmatched. Per the germline V gene, CDR1 is SQVTM and CDR2 is ANQGSEA. This CDR3 comprises 15 residues. This chain's CDR3 is CSVGLVGRATDTQYF. CDR3 nucleotide sequence: TGCAGCGTTGGGTTGGTAGGGAGGGCAACAGATACGCAGTATTTT.

The chain combines TRBV27 with TRBJ2-1, with 7 bases lining up with TRBD1. J was trimmed by 8 bases and V by 8 bases; bases with no gene match: 15. The CDR3 has 15 amino acids. Germline V lookup: CDR1 MNHEY, CDR2 SMNVEV (reference sequence). CDR3 protein: CASGTGARGFDEQFF. The CDR3 coding sequence is TGTGCCAGCGGTACAGGGGCTAGAGGGTTCGATGAGCAGTTCTTC.

V is TRBV5-1 and J is TRBJ2-1; 8 positions match TRBD2. The CDR3 runs to 17 residues. With 5 bases clipped from V and 0 bases from J, the junction kept 10 bases outside the gene matches. CDR1 is SGHRS, CDR2 YFSETQ, per germline. CDR3 region: CASSSSGLLSSYNEQFF. CDR3 sequence (DNA): TGCGCCAGCAGTTCTAGCGGGCTATTAAGCTCCTACAATGAGCAGTTCTTC.

The chain recombines TRBV7-8 with TRBJ2-7; TRBD1 matches at 7 bases. This CDR3 contains 14 residues. The J segment lost 2 bases and the V segment lost 5 bases, leaving 6 bases of the junction unmatched. In germline, CDR1 is SGHVS, CDR2 FQNEAQ. Here the CDR3 DNA reads TGTGCCAGCAGCCCCACAGGGGCTACCTACGAGCAGTACTTC. Protein sequence: CASSPTGATYEQYF.

V is TRBV2 and J is TRBJ2-3, with D uncertain. V was cut by 10 bases and J by 5 bases, with 10 bases left in between. There are 11 residues in the CDR3. Germline loops: CDR1 SNHLY, CDR2 FYNNEI. The CDR3 region is CATGLGDTQYF. The CDR3 coding sequence is TGTGCCACAGGCCTGGGAGATACGCAGTATTTT.

The rearrangement links TRBV18 to TRBJ2-5; D gene ambiguous. The CDR3 has 13 amino acids. Germline V gene sequence: CDR1 KGHSH, CDR2 LQKENI. V was pared by 5 bases and J by 4 bases, with 11 bases between. The CDR3 region is CASSSSERETQYF. CDR3 nucleotides: TGTGCCAGCTCAAGCTCTGAGAGAGAGACCCAGTACTTC.

The V gene is TRBV30, the J gene TRBJ1-1; 10 bases map to TRBD1. CDR1 and CDR2 (germline): GTSNPN, SVGIG (reference sequence). V dropped 5 bases and J dropped 1; count of bases not matched to a gene: 4. The CDR3 covers 14 residues. The CDR3 DNA follows: TGTGCCTGGGCTCGGACAGGGGGGAACACTGAAGCTTTCTTT. Translating gives CAWARTGGNTEAFF.

The chain links TRBV10-3 to TRBJ2-7, with TRBD1 matching over 9 bases. The CDR3 extends over 15 amino acids. J gave up 0 bases and V 4 bases, and 4 bases lay outside the gene matches. Germline V CDR1 and CDR2: ENHRY, SYGVKD. The CDR3 spells CAISGQTGGSYEQYF. The CDR3 DNA reads as TGTGCCATCAGTGGCCAGACAGGGGGCTCCTACGAGCAGTACTTC.

The chain joins TRBV9 to TRBJ2-7; 8 bases agree with TRBD1. V dropped 3 bases and J dropped 0; count of bases not matched to a gene: 2. CDR1 and CDR2 from the germline V gene are SGDLS and YYNGEE. The CDR3 length is 14 residues. CDR3 protein: CASSAQGDSYEQYF. CDR3 bases: TGTGCCAGCAGCGCACAGGGGGACTCCTACGAGCAGTACTTC.

This clone has just a few counts. The rearrangement uses TRBV27 and TRBJ2-3; D ambiguous. This CDR3 is 16 amino acids long. Trimming left V 5 bases short and J 2 bases short, with 17 bases between. Per germline, CDR1 MNHEY and CDR2 SMNVEV (reference sequence). The CDR3: CASSPLAAAFTDTQYF. CDR3 in DNA: TGTGCCAGCAGTCCCCTCGCGGCCGCTTTCACAGATACGCAGTATTTT.